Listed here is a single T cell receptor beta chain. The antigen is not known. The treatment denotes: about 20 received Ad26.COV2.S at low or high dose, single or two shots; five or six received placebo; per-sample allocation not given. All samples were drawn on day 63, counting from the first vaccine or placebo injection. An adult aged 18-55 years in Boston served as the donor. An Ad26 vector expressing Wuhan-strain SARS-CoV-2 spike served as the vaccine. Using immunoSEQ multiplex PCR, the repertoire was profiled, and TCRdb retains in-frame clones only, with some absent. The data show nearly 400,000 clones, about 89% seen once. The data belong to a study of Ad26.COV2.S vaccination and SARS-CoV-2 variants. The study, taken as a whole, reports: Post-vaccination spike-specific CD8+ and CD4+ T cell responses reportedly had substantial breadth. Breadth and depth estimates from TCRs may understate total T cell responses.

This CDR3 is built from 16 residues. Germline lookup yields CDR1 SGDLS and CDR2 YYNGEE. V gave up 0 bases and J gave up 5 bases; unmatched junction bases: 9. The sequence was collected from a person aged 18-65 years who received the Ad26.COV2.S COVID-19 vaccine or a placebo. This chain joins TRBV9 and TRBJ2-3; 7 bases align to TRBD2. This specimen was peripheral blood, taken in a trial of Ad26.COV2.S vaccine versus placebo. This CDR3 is CASSVGVSGFQDTQYF. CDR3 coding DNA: TGTGCCAGCAGCGTAGGGGTTAGCGGGTTTCAAGATACGCAGTATTTT. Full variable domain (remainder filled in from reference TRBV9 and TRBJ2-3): DSGVTQTPKHLITATGQRVTLRCSPRSGDLSVYWYQQSLDQGLQFLIQYYNGEERAKGNILERFSAQQFPDLHSELNLSSLELGDSALYFCASSVGVSGFQDTQYFGPGTRLTVL.